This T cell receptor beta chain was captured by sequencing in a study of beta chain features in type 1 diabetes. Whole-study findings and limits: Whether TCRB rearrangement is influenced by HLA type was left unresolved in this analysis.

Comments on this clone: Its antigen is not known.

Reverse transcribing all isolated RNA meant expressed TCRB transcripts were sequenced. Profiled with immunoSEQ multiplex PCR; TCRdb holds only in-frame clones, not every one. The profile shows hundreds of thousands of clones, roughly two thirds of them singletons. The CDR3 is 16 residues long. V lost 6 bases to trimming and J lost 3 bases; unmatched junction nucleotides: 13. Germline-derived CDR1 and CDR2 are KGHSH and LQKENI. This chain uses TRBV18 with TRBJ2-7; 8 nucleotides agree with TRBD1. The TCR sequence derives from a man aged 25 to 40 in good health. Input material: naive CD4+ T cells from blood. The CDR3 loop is CASSQQSGQGLYEQYF. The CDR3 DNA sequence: TGTGCCAGCTCCCAACAATCCGGACAGGGACTCTACGAGCAGTACTTC. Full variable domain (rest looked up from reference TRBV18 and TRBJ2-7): NAGVMQNPRHLVRRRGQEARLRCSPMKGHSHVYWYRQLPEEGLKFMVYLQKENIIDESGMPKERFSAEFPKEGPSILRIQQVVRGDSAAYFCASSQQSGQGLYEQYFGPGTRLTVT.